A selection of T cell receptor beta chains follows, all from one sample in a study of blood T cell repertoires in COVID-19. The repertoire was sequenced with immunoSEQ multiplex PCR; TCRdb's copy has only in-frame clones and lacks some. The table includes fewer than 200,000 clones, roughly 80% detected once. Sequencing used peripheral blood. Receptors originate from a woman older than 75 with COVID-19, enrolled during active disease. Both conserved end residues are part of each CDR3. Each record gives: V gene, CDR3 protein.

TRBV15	CATSRQRYEQFF
TRBV2	CASRGRGTDTQYF
TRBV5-4	CASSRDRANTGELFF
TRBV19	CASYSGNEQYF
TRBV4-2	CASSQDRATDTQYF
TRBV19	CASSIRQGAFYGYTF
TRBV28	CASSATGSRGPQHF
TRBV4-1	CASSQERAAIQGYTF
TRBV19	CASSIDLGGQRYEQYF
TRBV30	CAWSRTGDEQYF
TRBV12-2	CASRLERQGHRSYNEQFF
TRBV7-9	CASNSGTDNSPLHF
TRBV3-1/TRBV3-2	CASSQSWQGGNTIYF
TRBV27	CASSSQDSGGQETQYF
TRBV11-2	CASSLATGGPETQYF
TRBV5-1	CASSLGASSGNTIYF
TRBV7-8	CASGRGAYEQYF
TRBV27	CASSPGTISYEQYF
TRBV10-3	CAIRAAGGGESDTQYF
TRBV7-9	CASSLVAGAGQETQYF
TRBV3-1/TRBV3-2	CASSRAGGAGGYTF
TRBV10-3	CAITPDRSNTEAFF